A selection of T cell receptor beta chains follows, all from one sample in a study of blood T cell repertoires in COVID-19. The assay was immunoSEQ multiplex PCR, and TCRdb's table has in-frame clones only and misses some. The sample carries more than 110,000 clones, approximately 80% recorded once. Sequencing was performed on PBMCs or T cells enriched from blood (not recorded which). All receptors derive from a woman under 30 who had been exposed to COVID-19. CDR3s include the opening cysteine and the closing phenylalanine or tryptophan.

v_call,cdr3_aa
TRBV24-1,CATSGGAGSTDTQYF
TRBV10-2,CASSPDGNHYNEQFF
TRBV9,CASSTPSGLRDEQFF
TRBV2,CATTEPGQGVSYGYTF
TRBV6-5,CASSSPTGELFF
TRBV28,CASSLSGKQYF
TRBV4-3,CASSQQAWGAEAFF
TRBV4-3,CASSQVMASAPGGGQYF
TRBV5-8,CASSFRGTSGNTIYF
TRBV28,CASRPGTSGYWFF
TRBV30,CAWTTGQGMNTEAFF
TRBV4-3,CASSPGQSNQPQHF
TRBV10-3,CAISASGVSSYEQYF
TRBV30,CAWSRTGLNQPQHF
TRBV7-6,CASSPFGGTGGAAKNIQYF
TRBV7-8,CASSPQGTYEQYF
TRBV2,CARAIGIPNYGYTF
TRBV19,CASSIGGLQPQHF
TRBV9,CASRDGGSDTQYF
TRBV30,CACSDSLSNQPQHF
TRBV5-3,CARSPHGRVTGKIRYEQYF
TRBV2,CASSEALGSPLHF
TRBV19,CASSRGTSGRRRPEQFF
TRBV7-9,CASSLPDYGYTF
TRBV12-5,CASGSDTLVEQYF
TRBV7-2,CASRSGTGLYNEQFF
TRBV3-1/TRBV3-2,CASSLMGLAGVYEQYF
TRBV2,CASSGGGGNQPQHF
TRBV6-5,CASSYWGEHTEAFF
TRBV9,CASSARAGGPVLEQYF
TRBV5-4,CASSQTQGAVQYF
TRBV20-1,CSAPRGGALHF
TRBV6-1,CASSEVPGSPLHF
TRBV21-1,CASTSGRAVFGLTYEQYF
TRBV5-1,CASSLGLMNTGELFF
TRBV19,CASSGSLGELFF